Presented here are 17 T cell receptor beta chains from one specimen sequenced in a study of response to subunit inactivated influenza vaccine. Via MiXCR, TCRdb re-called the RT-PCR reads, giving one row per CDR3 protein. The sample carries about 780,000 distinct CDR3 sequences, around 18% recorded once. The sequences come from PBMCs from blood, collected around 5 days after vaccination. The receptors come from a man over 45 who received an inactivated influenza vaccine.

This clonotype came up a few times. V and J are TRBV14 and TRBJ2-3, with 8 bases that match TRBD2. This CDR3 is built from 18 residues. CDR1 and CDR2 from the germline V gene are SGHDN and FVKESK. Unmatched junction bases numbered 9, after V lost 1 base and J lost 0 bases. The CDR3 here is CASSQGLALYSSTDTQYF. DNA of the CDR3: TGTGCCAGCAGCCAAGGACTAGCGCTCTACTCTAGCACAGATACGCAGTATTTT.

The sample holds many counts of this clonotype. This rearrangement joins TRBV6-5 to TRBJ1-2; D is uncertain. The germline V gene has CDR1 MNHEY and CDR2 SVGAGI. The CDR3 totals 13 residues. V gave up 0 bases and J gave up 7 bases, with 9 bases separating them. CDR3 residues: CASSYSNLVGYTF. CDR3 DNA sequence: TGTGCCAGCAGTTACTCGAACCTGGTTGGCTACACCTTC.

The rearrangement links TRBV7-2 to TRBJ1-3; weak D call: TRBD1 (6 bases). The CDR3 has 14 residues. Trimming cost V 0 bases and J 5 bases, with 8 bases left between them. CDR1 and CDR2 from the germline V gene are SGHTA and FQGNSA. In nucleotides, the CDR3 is TGTGCCAGCAGCTTAGCAGGGGGTAGAAACACCATATATTTT. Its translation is CASSLAGGRNTIYF.

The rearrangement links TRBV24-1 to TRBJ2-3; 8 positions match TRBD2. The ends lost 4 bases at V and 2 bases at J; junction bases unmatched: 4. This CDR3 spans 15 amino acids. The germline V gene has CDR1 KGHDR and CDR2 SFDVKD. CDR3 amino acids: CATSEAGGVTDTQYF. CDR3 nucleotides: TGTGCCACCAGTGAGGCGGGGGGCGTCACAGATACGCAGTATTTT.

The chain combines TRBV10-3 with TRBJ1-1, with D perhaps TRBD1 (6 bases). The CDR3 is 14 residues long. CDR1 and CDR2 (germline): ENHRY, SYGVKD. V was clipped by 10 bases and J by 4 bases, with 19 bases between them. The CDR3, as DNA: TGTGCCACCCTCCCAGGGGCTTTGGGCACTGAAGCTTTCTTT. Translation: CATLPGALGTEAFF.

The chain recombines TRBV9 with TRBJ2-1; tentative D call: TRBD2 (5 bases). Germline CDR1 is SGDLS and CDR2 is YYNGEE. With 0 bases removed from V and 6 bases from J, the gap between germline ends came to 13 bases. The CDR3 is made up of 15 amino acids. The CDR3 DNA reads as TGTGCCAGCAGCGTAGGGGTTAGCGAAGGCAATGAGCAGTTCTTC. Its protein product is CASSVGVSEGNEQFF.

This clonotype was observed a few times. The CDR3 here is CASSPTRGARGYTF. The CDR3 DNA is TGTGCCAGCAGTCCTACCCGGGGGGCACGCGGCTACACCTTC. V is TRBV12-3 or TRBV12-4 and J is TRBJ1-2, with D possibly being TRBD1 (6 bases). Trimming pared 5 bases from V and 8 bases from J, leaving 18 bases between. This CDR3 region has 14 residues.

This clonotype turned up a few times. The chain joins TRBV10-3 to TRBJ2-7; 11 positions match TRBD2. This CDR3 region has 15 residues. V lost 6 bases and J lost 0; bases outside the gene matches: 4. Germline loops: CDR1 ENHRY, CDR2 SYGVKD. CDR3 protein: CAIRVTSGGSYEQYF. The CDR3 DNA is TGTGCCATCAGGGTAACTAGCGGGGGCTCCTACGAGCAGTACTTC.

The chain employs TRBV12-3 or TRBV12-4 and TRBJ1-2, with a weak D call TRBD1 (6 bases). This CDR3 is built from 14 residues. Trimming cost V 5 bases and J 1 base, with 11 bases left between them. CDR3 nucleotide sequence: TGTGCCAGCAGTCCGCAGGGGAATAACTATGGCTACACCTTC. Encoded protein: CASSPQGNNYGYTF.

CDR3 region: CAIRSGQGSTGYTF. The CDR3 DNA reads TGTGCCATCAGATCGGGACAGGGATCGACTGGCTACACCTTC. This rearrangement joins TRBV10-3 to TRBJ1-2; 9 bases line up with TRBD1. The germline gives CDR1 ENHRY, CDR2 SYGVKD. The length of the CDR3 is 14 residues. With 6 bases clipped from V and 7 bases from J, the junction kept 9 bases outside the gene matches.

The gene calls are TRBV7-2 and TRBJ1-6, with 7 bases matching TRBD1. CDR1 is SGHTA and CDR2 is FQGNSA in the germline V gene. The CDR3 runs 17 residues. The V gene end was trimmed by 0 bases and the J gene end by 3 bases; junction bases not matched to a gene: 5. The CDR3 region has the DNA TGTGCCAGCAGCTTAGCGACAGGGAAATTCTATAATTCACCCCTCCACTTT. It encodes CASSLATGKFYNSPLHF.

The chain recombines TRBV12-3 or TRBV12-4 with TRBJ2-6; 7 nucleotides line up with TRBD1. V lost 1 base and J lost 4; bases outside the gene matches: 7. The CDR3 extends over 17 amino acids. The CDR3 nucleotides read TGTGCCAGCAGTTTAGGGACAGGACTCTCCGGGGCCAACGTCCTGACTTTC. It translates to CASSLGTGLSGANVLTF.

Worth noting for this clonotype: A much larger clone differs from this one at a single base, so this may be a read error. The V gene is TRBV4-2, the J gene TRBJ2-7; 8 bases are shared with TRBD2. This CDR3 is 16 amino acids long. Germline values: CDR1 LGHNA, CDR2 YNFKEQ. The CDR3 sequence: CSSSQTIFGAGGEQYF. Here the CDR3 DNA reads TGTTCCAGCAGTCAAACCATATTCGGCGCGGGAGGCGAGCAGTACTTC.

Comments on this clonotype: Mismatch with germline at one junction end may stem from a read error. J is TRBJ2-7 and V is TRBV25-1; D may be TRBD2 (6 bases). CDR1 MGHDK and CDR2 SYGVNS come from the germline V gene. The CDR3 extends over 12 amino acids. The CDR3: CAGSSGSYEQYF. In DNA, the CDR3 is TGTGCCGGCAGTAGCGGTTCCTACGAGCAGTACTTC.

CDR3 nucleotides: TGTGCCAGCCACACACGTATAACAGGGGCCTATGGCTACACCTTC. Protein sequence: CASHTRITGAYGYTF. The chain carries TRBV6-1 and TRBJ1-2, with TRBD1 matching 7 bases. The trim removed 8 bases at V and 4 bases at J, leaving 13 bases unmatched. From germline, CDR1 is MNHNS and CDR2 SASEGT. The CDR3 consists of 15 residues.

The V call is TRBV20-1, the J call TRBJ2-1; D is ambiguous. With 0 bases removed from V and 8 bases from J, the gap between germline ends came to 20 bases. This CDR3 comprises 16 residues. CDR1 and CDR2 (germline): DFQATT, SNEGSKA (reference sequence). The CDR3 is CSARDLLLPEQYEQFF. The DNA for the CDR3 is TGCAGTGCTAGAGATCTTCTCCTTCCGGAACAATATGAGCAGTTCTTC.

CDR3 region: CASSSRVRGSSYNEQFF. The CDR3 DNA reads TGTGCCAGCAGTTCCAGGGTGCGGGGGAGCTCCTACAATGAGCAGTTCTTC. V is TRBV6-5 and J is TRBJ2-1, with TRBD2 matching 7 bases. V lost 4 bases, J lost 0 bases, and 9 bases stayed unmatched. The CDR3 consists of 17 residues. Germline V gene sequence: CDR1 MNHEY, CDR2 SVGAGI.